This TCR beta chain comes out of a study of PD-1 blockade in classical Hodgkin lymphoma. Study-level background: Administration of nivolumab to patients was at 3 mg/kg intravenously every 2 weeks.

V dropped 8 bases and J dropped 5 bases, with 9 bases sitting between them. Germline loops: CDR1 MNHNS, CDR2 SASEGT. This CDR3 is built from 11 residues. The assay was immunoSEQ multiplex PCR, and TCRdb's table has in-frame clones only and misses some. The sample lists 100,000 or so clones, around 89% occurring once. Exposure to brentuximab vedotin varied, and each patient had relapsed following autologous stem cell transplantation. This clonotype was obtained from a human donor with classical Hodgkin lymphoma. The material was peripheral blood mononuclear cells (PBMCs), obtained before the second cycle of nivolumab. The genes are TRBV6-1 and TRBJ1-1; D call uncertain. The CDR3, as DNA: TGTGCCAGCGAGTGGAGGACTGAAGCTTTCTTT. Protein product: CASEWRTEAFF.